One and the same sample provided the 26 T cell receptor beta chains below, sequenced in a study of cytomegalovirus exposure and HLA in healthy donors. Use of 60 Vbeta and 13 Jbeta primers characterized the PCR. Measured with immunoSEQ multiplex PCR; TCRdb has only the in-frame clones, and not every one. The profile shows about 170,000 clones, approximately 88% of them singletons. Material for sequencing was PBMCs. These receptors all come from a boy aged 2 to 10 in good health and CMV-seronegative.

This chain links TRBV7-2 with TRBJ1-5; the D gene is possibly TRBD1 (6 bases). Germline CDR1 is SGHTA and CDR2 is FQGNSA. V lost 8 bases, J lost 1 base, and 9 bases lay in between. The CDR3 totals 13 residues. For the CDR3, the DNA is TGTGCCAGCGCCGACAGGAGCAATCAGCCCCAGCATTTT. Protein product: CASADRSNQPQHF. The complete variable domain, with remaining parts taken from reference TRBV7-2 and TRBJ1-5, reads GAGVSQSPSNKVTEKGKDVELRCDPISGHTALYWYRQSLGQGLEFLIYFQGNSAPDKSGLPSDRFSAERTGGSVSTLTIQRTQQEDSAVYLCASADRSNQPQHFGDGTRLSIL.

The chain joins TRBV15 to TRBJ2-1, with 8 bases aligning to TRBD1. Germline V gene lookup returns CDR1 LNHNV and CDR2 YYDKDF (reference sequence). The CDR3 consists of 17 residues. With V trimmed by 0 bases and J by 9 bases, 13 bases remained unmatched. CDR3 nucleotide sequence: TGTGCCACCAGCAGAGATCTGGCAGGGGGCGCGAGGGGTGAGCAGTTCTTC. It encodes CATSRDLAGGARGEQFF. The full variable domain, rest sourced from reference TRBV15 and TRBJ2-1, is DAMVIQNPRYQVTQFGKPVTLSCSQTLNHNVMYWYQQKSSQAPKLLFHYYDKDFNNEADTPDNFQSRRPNTSFCFLDIRSPGLGDTAMYLCATSRDLAGGARGEQFFGPGTRLTVL.

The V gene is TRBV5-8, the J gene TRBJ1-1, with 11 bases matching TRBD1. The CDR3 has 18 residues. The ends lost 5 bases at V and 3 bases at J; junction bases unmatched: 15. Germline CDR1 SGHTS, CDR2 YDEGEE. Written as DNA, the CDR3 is TGTGCCAGCAGGCAACGATGGACAGGGGGCGCGAGCTACACTGAAGCTTTCTTT. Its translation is CASRQRWTGGASYTEAFF.

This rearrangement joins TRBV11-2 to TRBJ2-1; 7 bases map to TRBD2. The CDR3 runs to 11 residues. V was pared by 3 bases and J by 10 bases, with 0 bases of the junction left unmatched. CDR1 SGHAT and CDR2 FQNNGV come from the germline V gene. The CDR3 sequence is CASSFGGEQFF. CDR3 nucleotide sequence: TGTGCCAGCAGCTTCGGGGGGGAGCAGTTCTTC.

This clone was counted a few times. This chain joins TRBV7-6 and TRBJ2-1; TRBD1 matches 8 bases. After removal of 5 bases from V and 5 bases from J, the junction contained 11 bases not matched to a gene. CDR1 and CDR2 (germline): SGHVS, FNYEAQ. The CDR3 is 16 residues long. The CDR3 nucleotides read TGTGCCAGCAGCCCCAATCCGGGACAGGAGAACAATGAGCAGTTCTTC. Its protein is CASSPNPGQENNEQFF. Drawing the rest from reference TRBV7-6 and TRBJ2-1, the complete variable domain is GAGVSQSPRYKVTKRGQDVALRCDPISGHVSLYWYRQALGQGPEFLTYFNYEAQQDKSGLPNDRFSAERPEGSISTLTIQRTEQRDSAMYRCASSPNPGQENNEQFFGPGTRLTVL.

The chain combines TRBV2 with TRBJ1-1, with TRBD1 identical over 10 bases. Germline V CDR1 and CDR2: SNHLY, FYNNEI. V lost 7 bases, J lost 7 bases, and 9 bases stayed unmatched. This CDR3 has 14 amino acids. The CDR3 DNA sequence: TGTGCCAGCAAAGGACAGGGGGGTCGGGGTGAAGCTTTCTTT. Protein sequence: CASKGQGGRGEAFF. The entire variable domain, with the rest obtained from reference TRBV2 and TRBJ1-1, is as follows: EPEVTQTPSHQVTQMGQEVILRCVPISNHLYFYWYRQILGQKVEFLVSFYNNEISEKSEIFDDQFSVERPDGSNFTLKIRSTKLEDSAMYFCASKGQGGRGEAFFGQGTRLTVV.

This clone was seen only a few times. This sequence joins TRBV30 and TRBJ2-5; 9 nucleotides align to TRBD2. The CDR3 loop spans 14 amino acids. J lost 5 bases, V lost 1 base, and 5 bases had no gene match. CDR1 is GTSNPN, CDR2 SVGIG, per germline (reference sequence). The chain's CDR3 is CAWSGGLAGETQYF. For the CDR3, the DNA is TGTGCCTGGAGTGGGGGACTAGCCGGTGAGACCCAGTACTTC. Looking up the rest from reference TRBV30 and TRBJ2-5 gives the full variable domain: SQTIHQWPATLVQPVGSPLSLECTVEGTSNPNLYWYRQAAGRGLQLLFYSVGIGQISSEVPQNLSASRPQDRQFILSSKKLLLSDSGFYLCAWSGGLAGETQYFGPGTRLLVL.

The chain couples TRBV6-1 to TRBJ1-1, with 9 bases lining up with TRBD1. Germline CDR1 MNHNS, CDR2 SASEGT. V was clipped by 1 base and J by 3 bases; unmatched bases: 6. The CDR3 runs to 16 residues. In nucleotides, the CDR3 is TGTGCCAGCAGTGAAGGACAGGGGGTCTCCTACACTGAAGCTTTCTTT. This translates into CASSEGQGVSYTEAFF.

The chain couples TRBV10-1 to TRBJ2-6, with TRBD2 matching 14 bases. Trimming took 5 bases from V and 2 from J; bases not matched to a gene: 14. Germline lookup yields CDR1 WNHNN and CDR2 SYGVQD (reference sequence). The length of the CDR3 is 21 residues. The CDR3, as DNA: TGCGCCAGCAGTCATTCCCCAGGGACTAGCGGGAGTTTCACTGGGGCCAACGTCCTGACTTTC. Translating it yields CASSHSPGTSGSFTGANVLTF.

Here the CDR3 DNA reads TGTGCCAGCAGTGAAGGGGTACAGGGGGTTAACCGGTTAAACATTCAGTACTTC. Residues: CASSEGVQGVNRLNIQYF. The chain combines TRBV6-1 with TRBJ2-4; 8 bases line up with TRBD1. Germline CDR1 and CDR2: MNHNS and SASEGT. CDR3 length equals 18 residues. J gave up 6 bases and V 1 base, and 14 bases lay outside the gene matches.

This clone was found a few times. CDR3 sequence reads: CASSTTSSYEQYF. In DNA, the CDR3 is TGTGCCAGCAGCACAACTAGTTCCTACGAGCAGTACTTC. The V gene is TRBV7-2, the J gene TRBJ2-7; maybe TRBD2 (5 bases). CDR3 length equals 13 residues. V was trimmed by 5 bases and J by 1 base, leaving 9 bases between them. Per the germline V gene, CDR1 is SGHTA and CDR2 is FQGNSA. The full variable domain, with the rest looked up from reference TRBV7-2 and TRBJ2-7, is GAGVSQSPSNKVTEKGKDVELRCDPISGHTALYWYRQSLGQGLEFLIYFQGNSAPDKSGLPSDRFSAERTGGSVSTLTIQRTQQEDSAVYLCASSTTSSYEQYFGPGTRLTVT.

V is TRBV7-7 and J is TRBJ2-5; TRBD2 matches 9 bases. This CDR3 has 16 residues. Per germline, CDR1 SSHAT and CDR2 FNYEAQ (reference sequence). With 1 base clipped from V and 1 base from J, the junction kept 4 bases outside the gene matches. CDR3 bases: TGTGCCAGCAGCTTAGTAATAGCGGGGGCCCAAGAGACCCAGTACTTC. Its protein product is CASSLVIAGAQETQYF.

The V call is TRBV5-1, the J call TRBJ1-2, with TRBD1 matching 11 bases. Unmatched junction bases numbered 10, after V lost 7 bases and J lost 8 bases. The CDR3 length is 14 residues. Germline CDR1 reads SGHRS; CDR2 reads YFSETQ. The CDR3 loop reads CASSIGQGALGYTF. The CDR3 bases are TGCGCCAGCTCCATCGGACAGGGGGCTTTAGGCTACACCTTC.

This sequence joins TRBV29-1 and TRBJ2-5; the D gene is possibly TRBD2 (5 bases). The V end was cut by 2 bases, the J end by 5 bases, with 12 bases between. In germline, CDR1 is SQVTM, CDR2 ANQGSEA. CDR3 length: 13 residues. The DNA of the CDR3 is TGCAGCGTTGAACTCCGGGGAACGGAGACCCAGTACTTC. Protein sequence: CSVELRGTETQYF.

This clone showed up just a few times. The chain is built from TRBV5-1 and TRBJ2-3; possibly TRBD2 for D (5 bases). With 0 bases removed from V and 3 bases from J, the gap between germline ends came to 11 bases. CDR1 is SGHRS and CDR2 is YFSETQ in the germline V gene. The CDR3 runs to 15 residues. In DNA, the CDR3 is TGCGCCAGCAGCTTGGTCGGGATAGGTACAGATACGCAGTATTTT. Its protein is CASSLVGIGTDTQYF. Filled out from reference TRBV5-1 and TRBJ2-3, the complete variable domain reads KAGVTQTPRYLIKTRGQQVTLSCSPISGHRSVSWYQQTPGQGLQFLFEYFSETQRNKGNFPGRFSGRQFSNSRSEMNVSTLELGDSALYLCASSLVGIGTDTQYFGPGTRLTVL.

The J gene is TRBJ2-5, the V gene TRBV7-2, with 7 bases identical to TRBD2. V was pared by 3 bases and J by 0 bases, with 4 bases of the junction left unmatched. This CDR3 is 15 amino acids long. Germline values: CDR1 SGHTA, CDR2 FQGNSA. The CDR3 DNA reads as TGTGCCAGCAGCTTCAGCCGGGGGGACCAAGAGACCCAGTACTTC. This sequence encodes CASSFSRGDQETQYF. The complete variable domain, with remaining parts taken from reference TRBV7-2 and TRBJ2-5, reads GAGVSQSPSNKVTEKGKDVELRCDPISGHTALYWYRQSLGQGLEFLIYFQGNSAPDKSGLPSDRFSAERTGGSVSTLTIQRTQQEDSAVYLCASSFSRGDQETQYFGPGTRLLVL.

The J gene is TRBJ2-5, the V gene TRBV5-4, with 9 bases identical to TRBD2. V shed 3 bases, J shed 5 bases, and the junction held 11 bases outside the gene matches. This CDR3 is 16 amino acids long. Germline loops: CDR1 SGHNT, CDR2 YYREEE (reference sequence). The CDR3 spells CASSSGGLASLETQYF. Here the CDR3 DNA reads TGTGCCAGCAGCTCTGGCGGACTAGCGAGTTTGGAGACCCAGTACTTC.

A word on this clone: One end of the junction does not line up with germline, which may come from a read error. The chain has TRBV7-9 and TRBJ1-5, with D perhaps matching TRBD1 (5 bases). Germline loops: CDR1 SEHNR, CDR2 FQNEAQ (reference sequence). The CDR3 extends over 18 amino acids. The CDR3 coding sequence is TGTTCCAGCAGCTTAGTCTCCCGGGCCGAGGGACTAGATCAGCCCCAGCATTTT. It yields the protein CSSSLVSRAEGLDQPQHF.

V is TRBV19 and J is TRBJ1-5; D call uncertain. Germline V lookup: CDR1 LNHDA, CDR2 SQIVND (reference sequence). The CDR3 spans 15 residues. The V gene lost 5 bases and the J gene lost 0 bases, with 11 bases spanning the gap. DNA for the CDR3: TGTGCCAGTAGTCCCGTACTTTATAGCAATCAGCCCCAGCATTTT. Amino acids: CASSPVLYSNQPQHF. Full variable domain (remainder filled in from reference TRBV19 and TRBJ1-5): DGGITQSPKYLFRKEGQNVTLSCEQNLNHDAMYWYRQDPGQGLRLIYYSQIVNDFQKGDIAEGYSVSREKKESFPLTVTSAQKNPTAFYLCASSPVLYSNQPQHFGDGTRLSIL.

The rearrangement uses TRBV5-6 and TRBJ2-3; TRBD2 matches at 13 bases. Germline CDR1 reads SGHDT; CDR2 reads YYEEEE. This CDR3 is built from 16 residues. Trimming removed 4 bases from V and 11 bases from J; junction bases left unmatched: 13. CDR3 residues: CASSGGLAGVRGGQYF. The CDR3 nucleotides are TGTGCCAGCAGCGGAGGACTAGCGGGAGTCCGGGGGGGGCAGTATTTT.

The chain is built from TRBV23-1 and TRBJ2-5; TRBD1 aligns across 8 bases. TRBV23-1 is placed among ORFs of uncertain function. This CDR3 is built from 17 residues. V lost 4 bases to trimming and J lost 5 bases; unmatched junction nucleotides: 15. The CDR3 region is CASSRGELRGRGETQYF. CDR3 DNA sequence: TGCGCCAGCAGTCGCGGCGAACTCAGGGGGCGCGGGGAGACCCAGTACTTC.

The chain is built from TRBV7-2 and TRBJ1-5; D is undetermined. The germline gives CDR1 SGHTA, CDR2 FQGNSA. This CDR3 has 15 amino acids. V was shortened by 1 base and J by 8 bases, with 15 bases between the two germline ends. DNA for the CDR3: TGTGCCAGCAGCTTAGGTGGTGGTCAGTTTAAGCCCCAGCATTTT. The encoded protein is CASSLGGGQFKPQHF.

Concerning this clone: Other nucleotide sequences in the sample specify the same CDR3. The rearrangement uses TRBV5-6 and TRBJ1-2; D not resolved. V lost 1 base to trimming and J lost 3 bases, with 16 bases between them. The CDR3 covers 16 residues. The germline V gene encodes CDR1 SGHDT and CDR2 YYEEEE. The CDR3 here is CASSLKWAVPDYGYTF. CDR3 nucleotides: TGTGCCAGCAGCTTGAAATGGGCCGTCCCGGACTATGGCTACACCTTC.

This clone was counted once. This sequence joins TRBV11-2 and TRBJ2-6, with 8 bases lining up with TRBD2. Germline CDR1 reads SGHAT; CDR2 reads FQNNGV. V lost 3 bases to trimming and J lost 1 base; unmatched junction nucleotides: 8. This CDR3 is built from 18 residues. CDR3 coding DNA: TGTGCCAGCAGCTTTAGCCCCGGGAGGGTGTCTGGGGCCAACGTCCTGACTTTC. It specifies CASSFSPGRVSGANVLTF. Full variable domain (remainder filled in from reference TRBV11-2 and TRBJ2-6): EAGVAQSPRYKIIEKRQSVAFWCNPISGHATLYWYQQILGQGPKLLIQFQNNGVVDDSQLPKDRFSAERLKGVDSTLKIQPAKLEDSAVYLCASSFSPGRVSGANVLTFGAGSRLTVL.

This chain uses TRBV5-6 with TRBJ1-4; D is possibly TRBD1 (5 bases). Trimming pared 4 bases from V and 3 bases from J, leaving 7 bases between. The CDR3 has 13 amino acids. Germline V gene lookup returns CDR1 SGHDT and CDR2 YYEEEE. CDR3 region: CASSRGSNEKLFF. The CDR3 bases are TGTGCCAGCAGCAGGGGATCTAATGAAAAACTGTTTTTT.

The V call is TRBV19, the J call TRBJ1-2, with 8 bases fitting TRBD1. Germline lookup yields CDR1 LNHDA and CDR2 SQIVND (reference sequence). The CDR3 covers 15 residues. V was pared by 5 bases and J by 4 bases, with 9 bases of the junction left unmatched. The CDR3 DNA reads TGTGCCAGTAGTCTAGGACAGGGATTAGGCTATGGCTACACCTTC. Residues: CASSLGQGLGYGYTF.